This T cell receptor (beta chain) was documented in a study of CD8 T cells in ankylosing spondylitis. Study conclusions and caveats: Roughly eight highly homologous variants made up a TCR beta motif, and this motif appeared characteristic of ankylosing spondylitis blood. Clones linked to the disease showed a CD8+ phenotype. They occurred at relatively low frequencies in peripheral blood. Within matched ankylosing spondylitis synovial fluid, disease-linked clones were reportedly significantly enriched. Some of these motif variants have turned up before, in reports on reactive arthritis synovial fluid and blood.

CDR3 size: 16 residues. J lost 4 bases, V lost 4 bases, and 9 bases had no gene match. Germline V gene lookup returns CDR1 MGHRA and CDR2 YSYEKL. Library preparation for TCR beta used quantitative 5'-RACE with molecular barcodes. TCRdb redid the calling of the 5' RACE reads with MiXCR, one entry per CDR3 protein. The table includes 350,000 or so distinct CDR3 sequences, 6.5% to 10% detected once. There are many counts of this clonotype. Its antigen remains unknown. This sequence was found in a male donor with ankylosing spondylitis. The specimen sequenced was blood, either unsorted or a sorted T cell fraction (not recorded which). The gene calls are TRBV4-1 and TRBJ2-2; TRBD2 agrees at 7 bases. Here the CDR3 DNA reads TGCGCCAGCAGCCCGTTCCGGGACTACTCCACCGGGGAGCTGTTTTTT. Its protein product is CASSPFRDYSTGELFF.